The 31 T cell receptor beta chains below all came from one sample that was sequenced in a study of T cells in Graves' hyperthyroidism and ophthalmopathy. Researchers took RNA transcripts and amplified the TCR beta CDR3 regions from them. RT-PCR in the first round (using the HTBI primer set) targeted the TCR CDR3. TCRdb reanalysed the multiplex PCR reads using MiXCR and keeps one entry per CDR3 protein. The sample consists of around 540,000 distinct CDR3 sequences, just over 45% of them appearing once. Sequencing was done on a sample of peripheral blood or thyroid tissue (not recorded which). The receptor set was obtained from a young woman with Graves' hyperthyroidism.

V and J are TRBV12-3 or TRBV12-4 and TRBJ2-2; TRBD1 agrees at 8 bases. J gave up 3 bases and V 4 bases, and 10 bases lay outside the gene matches. The CDR3 spans 17 residues. The CDR3: CASSWPGGFRDTGELFF. The CDR3, as DNA: TGTGCCAGCAGTTGGCCAGGGGGCTTTCGGGACACCGGGGAGCTGTTTTTT.

This clonotype was seen a few times. The DNA for the CDR3 is TGTGCCAGTAGTGTACTCCCTTCCTACGAGCAGTACTTC. Its protein is CASSVLPSYEQYF. The chain recombines TRBV19 with TRBJ2-7; D gene uncertain. This CDR3 spans 13 amino acids. In germline, CDR1 is LNHDA, CDR2 SQIVND (reference sequence). Between the trimmed V and J ends, which lost 5 bases and 1 base, there was a span of 9 bases.

The chain uses TRBV7-9 and TRBJ1-1; no clear D gene. This CDR3 comprises 11 residues. In germline, CDR1 is SEHNR, CDR2 FQNEAQ (reference sequence). Trimming left V 6 bases short and J 10 bases short, with 12 bases between. The CDR3 coding sequence is TGTGCCAGCAGTGCACGAGGGATAGCTTTCTTT. Protein product: CASSARGIAFF.

This clonotype was observed a single time. This chain joins TRBV2 and TRBJ2-7, with 7 bases lining up with TRBD1. The CDR3 runs 14 residues. CDR1 is SNHLY and CDR2 is FYNNEI in the germline V gene. J gave up 6 bases and V 8 bases, and 13 bases lay outside the gene matches. The CDR3 protein is CASQPETGAIEQYF. The DNA of the CDR3 is TGTGCCAGCCAGCCGGAAACAGGGGCCATCGAGCAGTACTTC.

The chain recombines TRBV25-1 with TRBJ1-2, with D possibly matching TRBD1 (5 bases). The CDR3 loop spans 17 amino acids. Germline V gene sequence: CDR1 MGHDK, CDR2 SYGVNS. V lost 1 base to trimming and J lost 4 bases, with 19 bases between them. The CDR3 loop reads CASSESLGQGGPYGYTF. As DNA, the CDR3 is TGTGCCAGCAGTGAATCCCTCGGGCAGGGCGGACCCTATGGCTACACCTTC.

The chain joins TRBV7-9 to TRBJ1-3, with D maybe TRBD1 (5 bases). V was pared by 6 bases and J by 4 bases, with 22 bases between. CDR3 size: 17 residues. Germline lookup yields CDR1 SEHNR and CDR2 FQNEAQ (reference sequence). CDR3 amino acids: CASSQWGYQTLGNTIYF. The CDR3 nucleotides read TGTGCCAGCAGTCAATGGGGGTACCAAACTCTGGGAAACACCATATATTTT.

This clonotype was picked up a small number of times. The chain carries TRBV6-5 and TRBJ1-6; the D is unclear. V was shortened by 2 bases and J by 9 bases, with 8 bases between the two germline ends. This CDR3 has 13 amino acids. In germline, CDR1 is MNHEY, CDR2 SVGAGI. CDR3 coding DNA: TGTGCCAGCAGTTACGAGAGGGTTTCACCCCTCCACTTT. Translating gives CASSYERVSPLHF.

DNA of the CDR3: TGCGCCAGCAGCTTGGCCGAGAGCACTGAAGCTTTCTTT. It yields the protein CASSLAESTEAFF. The chain employs TRBV5-1 and TRBJ1-1; D gene unclear. The CDR3 extends over 13 amino acids. The V end was cut by 0 bases, the J end by 4 bases, with 7 bases between. The V gene's germline CDR1 is SGHRS and CDR2 YFSETQ.

The chain is built from TRBV24-1 and TRBJ1-4; the D is unclear. The CDR3 spans 18 residues. Germline V gene data show CDR1 as KGHDR and CDR2 as SFDVKD. Trimming took 4 bases from V and 5 from J, leaving 22 bases between them. This CDR3 reads CATSDHRSGGYTNEKLFF. DNA for the CDR3: TGTGCCACCAGTGACCATCGATCGGGAGGCTACACCAATGAAAAACTGTTTTTT.

The chain links TRBV10-3 to TRBJ2-7; tentatively, D is TRBD1 (6 bases). The CDR3 covers 13 residues. V lost 7 bases and J 0 bases, leaving 10 bases between the germline ends. The germline V gene has CDR1 ENHRY and CDR2 SYGVKD. CDR3 loop: CAITGDISYEQYF. The CDR3 DNA is TGTGCCATCACTGGGGACATCTCCTACGAGCAGTACTTC.

This clonotype was seen many times. The V call is TRBV24-1, the J call TRBJ2-7; D is ambiguous. CDR3 length: 12 residues. CDR1 and CDR2 (germline): KGHDR, SFDVKD. Trimming removed 5 bases from V and 3 bases from J, with 7 bases in between. CDR3 nucleotides: TGTGCCACCAGTGGTGTGGGCTACGAGCAGTACTTC. Its protein product is CATSGVGYEQYF.

In this sample, this clonotype turned up a few times. The chain's CDR3 is CASARGSRETQYF. DNA of the CDR3: TGTGCTAGCGCCCGGGGGAGTCGAGAGACCCAGTACTTC. The rearrangement uses TRBV7-7 and TRBJ2-5; a possible D gene is TRBD2 (6 bases). Germline V CDR1 and CDR2: SSHAT, FNYEAQ (reference sequence). The CDR3 sequence is 13 residues long.

A few counts support this clonotype. The J gene is TRBJ1-1, the V gene TRBV11-2; possible D gene TRBD1, 5 bases. Deletions cut 6 bases from V and 0 bases from J, with 14 bases between. This CDR3 has 15 amino acids. Germline values: CDR1 SGHAT, CDR2 FQNNGV. The CDR3 nucleotides read TGTGCCAGCAGTTTAACCGACAGATTGAACACTGAAGCTTTCTTT. Its translation: CASSLTDRLNTEAFF.

This clonotype was counted a few times. Relative to the germline gene, one junction end is altered; a read error may explain this. V gene TRBV10-3 combines with J gene TRBJ2-7; 12 bases line up with TRBD2. CDR3 length: 15 residues. The germline CDR1 and CDR2 sequences are ENHRY and SYGVKD. CDR3 sequence reads: CASSYGLAGTYEQYF. CDR3 nucleotides: TGTGCCAGCAGTTACGGACTAGCGGGGACCTACGAGCAGTACTTC.

J is TRBJ2-5 and V is TRBV5-1; D uncertain. The CDR3 is 15 residues long. V lost 2 bases, J lost 1 base, and 12 bases lay in between. The germline V gene has CDR1 SGHRS and CDR2 YFSETQ. The CDR3 loop reads CASSFAATFQETQYF. CDR3 bases: TGCGCCAGCAGCTTTGCGGCAACCTTCCAAGAGACCCAGTACTTC.

Points on this clonotype: One end of the junction varies from germline; a read error may be responsible. This rearrangement joins TRBV2 to TRBJ1-1; 8 bases line up with TRBD1. The CDR3 runs 16 residues. Germline values: CDR1 SNHLY, CDR2 FYNNEI. The CDR3 loop is CASSGDRGAGNTKAFF. CDR3 nucleotides: TGTGCCAGCAGCGGCGACAGGGGCGCTGGGAACACTAAAGCTTTCTTT.

V is TRBV7-9 and J is TRBJ1-1; D gene unclear. This CDR3 has 15 amino acids. Looked up from germline, CDR1 is SEHNR and CDR2 is FQNEAQ (reference sequence). Trimming pared 4 bases from V and 2 bases from J, leaving 14 bases between. CDR3 DNA sequence: TGTGCCAGCAGCTCCGTGCAGGCGAAAAACACTGAAGCTTTCTTT. Translated: CASSSVQAKNTEAFF.

This clonotype was seen only a few times. The V call is TRBV20-1, the J call TRBJ2-2, with 7 bases fitting TRBD2. The germline V gene has CDR1 DFQATT and CDR2 SNEGSKA (reference sequence). The CDR3 has 17 residues. The ends lost 0 bases at V and 3 bases at J; junction bases unmatched: 10. CDR3 region: CSARDSGPVRDTGELFF. The CDR3 DNA follows: TGCAGTGCTAGAGATAGCGGGCCAGTGCGCGACACCGGGGAGCTGTTTTTT.

This clonotype has a count of ten or more. This chain links TRBV15 with TRBJ1-4, with 7 bases matching TRBD1. The germline gives CDR1 LNHNV, CDR2 YYDKDF (reference sequence). V shed 1 base, J shed 7 bases, and the junction held 3 bases outside the gene matches. The CDR3 sequence is 14 residues long. CDR3 sequence reads: CATSRGQGGEKLFF. The CDR3 coding sequence is TGTGCCACCAGCAGAGGACAGGGAGGTGAAAAACTGTTTTTT.

As for this clonotype: The junction does not match germline at one end; this may be a read error. The gene calls are TRBV9 and TRBJ1-3; D gene ambiguous. The CDR3 is 8 amino acids. Per germline, CDR1 SGDLS and CDR2 YYNGEE. CDR3 loop: CASSATPF. As DNA, the CDR3 is TGTGCCAGCAGCGCAACTCCGTTT.

V and J are TRBV10-3 and TRBJ2-7; TRBD1 matches 9 bases. Germline CDR1 is ENHRY and CDR2 is SYGVKD. The CDR3 is made up of 15 amino acids. V shed 3 bases and J 4 bases; nucleotides not matched to a gene: 7. CDR3 coding DNA: TGTGCCATCAGTGACCGTTGGGACAGGGTTTACGAGCAGTACTTC. Amino acid sequence: CAISDRWDRVYEQYF.

The chain joins TRBV6-5 to TRBJ2-7; D gene uncertain. The V gene lost 2 bases and the J gene lost 2 bases, with 7 bases spanning the gap. Germline V CDR1 and CDR2: MNHEY, SVGAGI. CDR3 length equals 13 residues. This CDR3 is CASSYGDTYEQYF. In nucleotides, the CDR3 is TGTGCCAGCAGTTACGGGGATACCTACGAGCAGTACTTC.

The CDR3 DNA follows: TGTGCCATCAGTGAGAGGACTGGGACTGAAAAACTGTTTTTT. As protein: CAISERTGTEKLFF. The genes are TRBV10-3 and TRBJ1-4; D might be TRBD1 (5 bases). The CDR3 spans 14 residues. V lost 2 bases, J lost 7 bases, and 11 bases lay in between. Germline V gene sequence: CDR1 ENHRY, CDR2 SYGVKD.

This clonotype was observed a handful of times. V is TRBV12-3 or TRBV12-4 and J is TRBJ1-4; no firm D call. The CDR3 is made up of 14 amino acids. V was cut by 6 bases and J by 0 bases, with 8 bases left in between. CDR3 coding DNA: TGTGCCAGCAGCTTATCGGCAACTAATGAAAAACTGTTTTTT. This codes for CASSLSATNEKLFF.

With regard to this clonotype: Its ends do not fully match the called genes, so a read error is possible. The chain employs TRBV10-3 and TRBJ1-1; no reliable D call. Germline lookup yields CDR1 ENHRY and CDR2 SYGVKD. The length of the CDR3 is 14 residues. The CDR3 nucleotides are TGTGCCAGCAGTGAACAACCGGAGAACACTGAAGCTTTCTTT. Amino acid sequence: CASSEQPENTEAFF.

This clonotype occurred a few times. V gene TRBV14 combines with J gene TRBJ2-7, with TRBD2 identical over 8 bases. The CDR3 runs to 14 residues. The germline gives CDR1 SGHDN, CDR2 FVKESK. V lost 5 bases, J lost 6 bases, and 9 bases stayed unmatched. This CDR3 is CASSYSGRNSEQYF. The CDR3 DNA reads as TGTGCCAGCAGCTACAGCGGGAGAAATAGCGAGCAGTACTTC.

The CDR3 loop reads CASRPTRTGSGETQYF. The DNA of the CDR3 is TGTGCCAGCAGACCGACAAGGACAGGGAGCGGAGAGACCCAGTACTTC. The chain couples TRBV7-9 to TRBJ2-5, with 8 bases lining up with TRBD1. The length of the CDR3 is 16 residues. With V trimmed by 6 bases and J by 4 bases, 13 bases remained unmatched. Germline V CDR1 and CDR2: SEHNR, FQNEAQ (reference sequence).

This clonotype showed up many times. The rearrangement links TRBV7-9 to TRBJ1-6; 9 bases agree with TRBD1. The J segment lost 10 bases and the V segment lost 4 bases, leaving 8 bases of the junction unmatched. Germline V lookup: CDR1 SEHNR, CDR2 FQNEAQ (reference sequence). This CDR3 has 15 amino acids. The CDR3 region is CASSSTGQGWSPLHF. Written as DNA, the CDR3 is TGTGCCAGCAGCTCAACGGGACAGGGCTGGTCACCCCTCCACTTT.

The chain couples TRBV7-2 to TRBJ1-6, with unresolved D. V was pared by 3 bases and J by 3 bases, with 12 bases between. The CDR3 runs 16 residues. The germline V gene has CDR1 SGHTA and CDR2 FQGNSA. The DNA of the CDR3 is TGTGCCAGCAGCTTGGTCGGTCAGAACTATAATTCACCCCTCCACTTT. This sequence encodes CASSLVGQNYNSPLHF.

The chain combines TRBV15 with TRBJ1-2; possible D gene TRBD1, 5 bases. Between the trimmed V and J ends, which lost 1 base and 7 bases, there was a span of 13 bases. The CDR3 spans 14 residues. Germline-derived CDR1 and CDR2 are LNHNV and YYDKDF (reference sequence). This CDR3 reads CATSRGSAGSGYTF. CDR3 in DNA: TGTGCCACCAGCAGAGGCAGCGCAGGGAGTGGCTACACCTTC. Full variable domain (outside the CDR3, taken from reference TRBV15 and TRBJ1-2): DAMVIQNPRYQVTQFGKPVTLSCSQTLNHNVMYWYQQKSSQAPKLLFHYYDKDFNNEADTPDNFQSRRPNTSFCFLDIRSPGLGDTAMYLCATSRGSAGSGYTFGSGTRLTVV.

The rearrangement uses TRBV5-1 and TRBJ1-4; the match to TRBD1 covers 8 bases. The germline gives CDR1 SGHRS, CDR2 YFSETQ. V shed 4 bases, J shed 5 bases, and the junction held 7 bases outside the gene matches. This CDR3 contains 15 residues. The CDR3 coding sequence is TGCGCCAGCAGCCCACAACAGGGGGAGAATGAAAAACTGTTTTTT. This translates into CASSPQQGENEKLFF.